A selection of T cell receptor beta chains follows, all from one sample in a study of blood T cell repertoires in COVID-19. The data were produced by immunoSEQ multiplex PCR, yet TCRdb's version contains in-frame clones alone and is incomplete. This sample has a few hundred thousand clones; approximately 90% occur once, and the top ten carry about 4.2%. Sequenced material: PBMCs or T cells enriched from blood (not recorded which). These TCRs come from a man aged 25 to 40 who had recovered from COVID-19. CDR3s include the opening cysteine and the closing phenylalanine or tryptophan.

CDR3 protein,V gene,J gene
CASSLRQKDSNQPQHF,TRBV11-3,TRBJ1-5
CASSPLRTGGDTEAFF,TRBV19,TRBJ1-1
CASSPVDGTGYEQYF,TRBV5-1,TRBJ2-7
CASSALAGSEKLFF,TRBV7-8,TRBJ1-4
CAISGLAGDNEQFF,TRBV10-3,TRBJ2-1
CASGLTRDRGATNEKLFF,TRBV12-5,TRBJ1-4
CAWSFGANTEAFF,TRBV30,TRBJ1-1
CASSPGTSGRRGELFF,TRBV18,TRBJ2-2
CASQGLAVHEQYF,TRBV2,TRBJ2-7
CASSLTGTGKYEQYF,TRBV19,TRBJ2-7
CASSSTGNEQFF,TRBV6-5,TRBJ2-1
CASSPLLTRHRDYEQYF,TRBV18,TRBJ2-7
CAWSRVSNQPQHF,TRBV30,TRBJ1-5
CASSPSGQGYEQYF,TRBV18,TRBJ2-7
CSVETRGPGF,TRBV29-1,TRBJ1-1
CASGRYFDPGQGDYEQYF,TRBV12-5,TRBJ2-7
CASSQGGQGNYGYTF,TRBV3-1/TRBV3-2,TRBJ1-2
CASSYLQGAVDEQYF,TRBV5-1,TRBJ2-7
CASSLQGVPNYGYTF,TRBV27,TRBJ1-2
CASSRVAGVHNEQFF,TRBV7-9,TRBJ2-1
CASSPRGQGAPEAFF,TRBV3-1/TRBV3-2,TRBJ1-1
CASSQGQGAGETQYF,TRBV3-1/TRBV3-2,TRBJ2-5
CASNLGQNGYTF,TRBV5-1,TRBJ1-2
CASSLGESSYNEQFF,TRBV5-8,TRBJ2-1
CASKRGAGYTF,TRBV12-3/TRBV12-4,TRBJ1-2
CASSPQGARNYGYTF,TRBV5-6,TRBJ1-2
CASSPLGEGHTDTQYF,TRBV9,TRBJ2-3